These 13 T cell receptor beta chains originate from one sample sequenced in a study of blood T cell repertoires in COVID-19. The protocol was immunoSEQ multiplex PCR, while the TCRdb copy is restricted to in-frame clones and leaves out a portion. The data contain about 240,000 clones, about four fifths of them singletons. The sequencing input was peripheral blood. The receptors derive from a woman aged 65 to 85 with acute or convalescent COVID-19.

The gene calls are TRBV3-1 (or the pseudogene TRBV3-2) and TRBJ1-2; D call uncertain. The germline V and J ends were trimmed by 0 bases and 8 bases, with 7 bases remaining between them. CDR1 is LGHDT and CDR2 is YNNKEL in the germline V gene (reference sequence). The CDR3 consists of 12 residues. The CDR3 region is CASSQDPRGYTF. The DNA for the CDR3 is TGTGCCAGCAGCCAAGACCCCCGGGGCTACACCTTC.

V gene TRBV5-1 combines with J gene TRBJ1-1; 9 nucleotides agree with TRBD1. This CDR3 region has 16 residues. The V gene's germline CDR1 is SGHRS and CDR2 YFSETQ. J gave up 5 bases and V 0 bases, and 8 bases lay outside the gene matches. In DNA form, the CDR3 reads TGCGCCAGCAGCTTGGTAATGGGGACAGGGAGGACTGAAGCTTTCTTT. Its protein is CASSLVMGTGRTEAFF.

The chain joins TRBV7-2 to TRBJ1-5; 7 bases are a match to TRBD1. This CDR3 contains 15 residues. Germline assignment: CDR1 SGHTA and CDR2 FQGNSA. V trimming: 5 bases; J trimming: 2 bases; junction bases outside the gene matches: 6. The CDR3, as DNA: TGTGCCAGCAGCGCCCGACAGGGAGGCAATCAGCCCCAGCATTTT. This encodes CASSARQGGNQPQHF.

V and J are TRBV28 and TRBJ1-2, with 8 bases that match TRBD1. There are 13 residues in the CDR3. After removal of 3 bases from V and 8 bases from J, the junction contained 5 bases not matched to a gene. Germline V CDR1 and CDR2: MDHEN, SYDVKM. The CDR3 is CASSLRQGWGYTF. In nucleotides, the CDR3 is TGTGCCAGCAGTTTGAGACAGGGGTGGGGCTACACCTTC.

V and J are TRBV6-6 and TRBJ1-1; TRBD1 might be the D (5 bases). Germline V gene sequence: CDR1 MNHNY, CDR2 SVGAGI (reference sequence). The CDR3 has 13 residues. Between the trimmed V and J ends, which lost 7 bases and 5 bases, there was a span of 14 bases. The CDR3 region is CASNYGGGTEAFF. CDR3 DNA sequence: TGTGCCAGCAACTACGGGGGAGGTACTGAAGCTTTCTTT.

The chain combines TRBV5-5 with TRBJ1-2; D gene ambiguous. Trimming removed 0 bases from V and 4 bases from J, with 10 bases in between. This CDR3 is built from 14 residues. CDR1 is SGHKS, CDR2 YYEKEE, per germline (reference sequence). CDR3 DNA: TGTGCCAGCAGCTTGGCAGAGGCTCGCTATGGCTACACCTTC. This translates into CASSLAEARYGYTF.

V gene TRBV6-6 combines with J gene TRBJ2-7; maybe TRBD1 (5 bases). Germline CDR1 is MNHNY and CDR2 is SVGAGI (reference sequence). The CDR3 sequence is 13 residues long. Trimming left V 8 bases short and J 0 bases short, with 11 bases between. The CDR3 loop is CASRDRISYEQYF. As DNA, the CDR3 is TGTGCCAGCCGCGACAGAATCTCCTACGAGCAGTACTTC.

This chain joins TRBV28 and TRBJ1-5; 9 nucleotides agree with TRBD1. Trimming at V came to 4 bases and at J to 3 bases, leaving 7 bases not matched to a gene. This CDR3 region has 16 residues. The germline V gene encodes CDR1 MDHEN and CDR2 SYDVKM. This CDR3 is CASSSRTGAINQPQHF. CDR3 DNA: TGTGCCAGCAGTTCCCGGACAGGGGCCATCAATCAGCCCCAGCATTTT.

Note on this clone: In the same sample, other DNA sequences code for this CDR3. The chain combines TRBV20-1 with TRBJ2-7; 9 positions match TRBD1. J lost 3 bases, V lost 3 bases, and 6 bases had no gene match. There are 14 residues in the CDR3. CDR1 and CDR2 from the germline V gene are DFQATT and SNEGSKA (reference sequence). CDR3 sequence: CSASPGTGFYEQYF. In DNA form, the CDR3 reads TGCAGTGCTAGTCCCGGGACAGGGTTCTACGAGCAGTACTTC.

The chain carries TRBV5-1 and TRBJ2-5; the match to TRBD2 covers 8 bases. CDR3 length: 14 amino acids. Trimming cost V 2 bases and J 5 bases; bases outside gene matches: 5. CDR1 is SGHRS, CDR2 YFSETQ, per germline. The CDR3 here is CASSFGGVRETQYF. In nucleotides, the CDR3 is TGCGCCAGCAGCTTCGGGGGGGTCCGGGAGACCCAGTACTTC.

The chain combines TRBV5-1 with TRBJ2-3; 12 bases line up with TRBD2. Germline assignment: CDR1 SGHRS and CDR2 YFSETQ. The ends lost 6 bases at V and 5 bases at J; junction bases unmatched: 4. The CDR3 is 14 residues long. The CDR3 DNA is TGCGCCAGCACCCCACTAGCGGGAGGAGATACGCAGTATTTT. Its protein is CASTPLAGGDTQYF.

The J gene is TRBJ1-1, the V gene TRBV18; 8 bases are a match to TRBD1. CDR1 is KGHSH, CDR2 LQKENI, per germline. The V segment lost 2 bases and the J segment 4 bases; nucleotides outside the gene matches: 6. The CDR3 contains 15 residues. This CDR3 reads CASSPALDRATEAFF. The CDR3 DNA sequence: TGTGCCAGCTCACCAGCTTTGGACAGGGCCACTGAAGCTTTCTTT.

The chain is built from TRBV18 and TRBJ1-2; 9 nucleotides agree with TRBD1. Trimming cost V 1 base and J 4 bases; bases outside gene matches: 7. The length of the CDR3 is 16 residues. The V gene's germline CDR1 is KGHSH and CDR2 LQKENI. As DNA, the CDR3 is TGTGCCAGCTCACCACTTAGGACAGGGGATGCCTATGGCTACACCTTC. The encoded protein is CASSPLRTGDAYGYTF.